This T cell receptor beta chain was retrieved from a study of early T cells in non-severe SARS-CoV-2 infection. Study summary: From unsorted whole blood, bulk RNA was sequenced, and the chains remained unpaired.

At least ten counts were recorded for this clonotype. Losses at the gene ends were 4 bases for V and 2 bases for J; bases not matched to a gene: 3. The CDR3 is 13 amino acids. The germline gives CDR1 SGHRS, CDR2 YFSETQ. As part of library construction, unique molecular identifiers were attached to individual cDNA molecules. TCRdb fed the 5' RACE reads into MiXCR, producing one record per CDR3 protein. The sample comprises about 49,000 distinct CDR3 sequences, about 4.2% of which are singletons, and 5.5% to 6.5% rests with the top ten. The chain employs TRBV5-1 and TRBJ2-7; TRBD1 matches at 7 bases. This clonotype was sampled from an adult who was a healthcare worker with PCR-confirmed SARS-CoV-2 infection or an uninfected control (not recorded which). The sample was whole blood. CDR3 DNA sequence: TGCGCCAGCAGCGCCCAGGGGGCCTACGAGCAGTACTTC. Translation: CASSAQGAYEQYF.